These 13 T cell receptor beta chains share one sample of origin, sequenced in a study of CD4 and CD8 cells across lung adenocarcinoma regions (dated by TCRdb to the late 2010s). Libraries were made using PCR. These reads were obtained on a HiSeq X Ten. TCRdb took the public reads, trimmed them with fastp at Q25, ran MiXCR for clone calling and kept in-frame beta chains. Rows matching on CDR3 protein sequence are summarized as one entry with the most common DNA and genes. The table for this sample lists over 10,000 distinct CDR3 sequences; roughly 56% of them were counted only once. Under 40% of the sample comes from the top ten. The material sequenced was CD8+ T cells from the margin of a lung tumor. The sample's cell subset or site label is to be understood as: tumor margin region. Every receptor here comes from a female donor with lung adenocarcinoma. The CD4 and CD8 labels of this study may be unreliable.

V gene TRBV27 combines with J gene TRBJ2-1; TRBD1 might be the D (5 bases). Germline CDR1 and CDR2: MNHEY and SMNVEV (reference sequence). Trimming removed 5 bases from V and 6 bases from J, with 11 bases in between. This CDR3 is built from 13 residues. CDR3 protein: CASSTTGTNEQFF. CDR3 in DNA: TGTGCCAGCAGTACCACAGGTACCAATGAGCAGTTCTTC.

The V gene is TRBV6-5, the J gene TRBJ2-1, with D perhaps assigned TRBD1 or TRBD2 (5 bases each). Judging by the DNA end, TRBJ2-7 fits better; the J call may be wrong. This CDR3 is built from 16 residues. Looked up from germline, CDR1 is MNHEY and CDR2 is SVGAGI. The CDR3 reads CASSYLGTASSYEQYF. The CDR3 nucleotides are TGTGCCAGCAGTTACTTGGGGACGGCTAGCTCCTACGAGCAGTACTTC.

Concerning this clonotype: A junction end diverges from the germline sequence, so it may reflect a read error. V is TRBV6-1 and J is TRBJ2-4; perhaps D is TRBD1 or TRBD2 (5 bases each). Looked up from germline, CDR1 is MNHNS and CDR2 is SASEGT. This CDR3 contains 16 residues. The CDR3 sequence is CASRATGLRAKNIQYF. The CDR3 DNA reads TGTGCGAGCCGCGCTACGGGGCTGCGAGCCAAAAACATTCAGTACTTT.

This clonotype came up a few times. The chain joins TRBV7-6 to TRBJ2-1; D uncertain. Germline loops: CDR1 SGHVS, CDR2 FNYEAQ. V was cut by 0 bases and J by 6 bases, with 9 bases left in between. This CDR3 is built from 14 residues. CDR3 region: CASSLARVANEQFF. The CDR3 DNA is TGTGCCAGCAGCTTAGCGAGAGTGGCCAATGAGCAGTTCTTC.

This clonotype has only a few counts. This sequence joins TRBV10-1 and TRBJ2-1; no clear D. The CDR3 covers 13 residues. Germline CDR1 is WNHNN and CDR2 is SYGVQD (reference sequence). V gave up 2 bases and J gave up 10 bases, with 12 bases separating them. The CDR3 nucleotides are TGCGCCAGCAGTGAGGCTTCAGGTTGGGAGCAGTTCTTC. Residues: CASSEASGWEQFF.

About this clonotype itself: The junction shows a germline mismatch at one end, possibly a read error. The CDR3: CASSPTGHPTKNIQYF. The CDR3 coding sequence is TGTGCCAGCAGTCCCACGGGGCACCCAACCAAAAATATTCAGTATTTC. The V and J genes are TRBV6-1 and TRBJ2-3, with D perhaps matching TRBD1 or TRBD2 (5 bases each). This CDR3 is built from 16 residues. From germline, CDR1 is MNHNS and CDR2 SASEGT.

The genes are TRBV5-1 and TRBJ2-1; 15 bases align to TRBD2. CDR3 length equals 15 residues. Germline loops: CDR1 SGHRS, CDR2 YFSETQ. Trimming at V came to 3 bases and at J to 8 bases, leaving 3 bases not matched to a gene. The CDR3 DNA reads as TGCGCCAGCAGCTCTGGACTAGCGGGAGGGTATGAGCAGTTCTTC. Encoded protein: CASSSGLAGGYEQFF.

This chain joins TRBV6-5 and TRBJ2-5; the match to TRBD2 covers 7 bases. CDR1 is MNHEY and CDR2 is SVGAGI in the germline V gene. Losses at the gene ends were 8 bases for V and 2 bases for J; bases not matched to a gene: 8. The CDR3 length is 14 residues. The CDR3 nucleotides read TGTGCCAGCGTTTGGGGGGGAGCTCAAGAGACCCAGTACTTC. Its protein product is CASVWGGAQETQYF.

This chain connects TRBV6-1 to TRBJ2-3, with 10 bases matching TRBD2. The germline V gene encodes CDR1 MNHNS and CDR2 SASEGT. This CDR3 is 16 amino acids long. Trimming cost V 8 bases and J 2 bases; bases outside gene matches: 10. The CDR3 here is CASGASGGRDTDTQYF. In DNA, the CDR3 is TGTGCCAGCGGGGCTAGCGGGGGCCGAGACACAGATACGCAGTATTTT.

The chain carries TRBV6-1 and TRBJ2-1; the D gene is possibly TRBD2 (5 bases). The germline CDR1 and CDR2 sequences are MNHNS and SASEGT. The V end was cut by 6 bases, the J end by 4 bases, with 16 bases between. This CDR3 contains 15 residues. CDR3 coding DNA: TGTGCCAGCAGGTGGGAAGTCGGGGATTACAATGAGCAGTTCTTC. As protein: CASRWEVGDYNEQFF.

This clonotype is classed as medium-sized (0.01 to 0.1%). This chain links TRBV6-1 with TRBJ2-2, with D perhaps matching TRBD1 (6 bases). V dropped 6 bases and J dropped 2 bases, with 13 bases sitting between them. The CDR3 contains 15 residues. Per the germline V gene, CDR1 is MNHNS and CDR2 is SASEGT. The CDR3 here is CASSSGTQNTGELFF. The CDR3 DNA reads TGTGCCAGCAGCTCCGGGACACAAAACACCGGGGAGCTGTTTTTT.

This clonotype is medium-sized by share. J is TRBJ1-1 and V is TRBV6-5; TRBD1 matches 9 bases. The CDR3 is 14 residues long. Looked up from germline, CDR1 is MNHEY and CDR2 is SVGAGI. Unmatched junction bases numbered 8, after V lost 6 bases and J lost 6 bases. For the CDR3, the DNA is TGTGCCAGCAGATTCCGGGACAGGGATCCTGAAGCTTTCTTT. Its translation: CASRFRDRDPEAFF.

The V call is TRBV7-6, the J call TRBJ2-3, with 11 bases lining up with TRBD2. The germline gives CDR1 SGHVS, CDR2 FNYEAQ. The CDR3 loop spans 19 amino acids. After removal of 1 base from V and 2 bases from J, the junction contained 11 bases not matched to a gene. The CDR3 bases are TGTGCCAGCAGCTTAGGAGGATCTAGCGGGGGGCTGTACACAGATACGCAGTATTTT. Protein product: CASSLGGSSGGLYTDTQYF. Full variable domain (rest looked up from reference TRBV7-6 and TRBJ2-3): GAGVSQSPRYKVTKRGQDVALRCDPISGHVSLYWYRQALGQGPEFLTYFNYEAQQDKSGLPNDRFSAERPEGSISTLTIQRTEQRDSAMYRCASSLGGSSGGLYTDTQYFGPGTRLTVL.